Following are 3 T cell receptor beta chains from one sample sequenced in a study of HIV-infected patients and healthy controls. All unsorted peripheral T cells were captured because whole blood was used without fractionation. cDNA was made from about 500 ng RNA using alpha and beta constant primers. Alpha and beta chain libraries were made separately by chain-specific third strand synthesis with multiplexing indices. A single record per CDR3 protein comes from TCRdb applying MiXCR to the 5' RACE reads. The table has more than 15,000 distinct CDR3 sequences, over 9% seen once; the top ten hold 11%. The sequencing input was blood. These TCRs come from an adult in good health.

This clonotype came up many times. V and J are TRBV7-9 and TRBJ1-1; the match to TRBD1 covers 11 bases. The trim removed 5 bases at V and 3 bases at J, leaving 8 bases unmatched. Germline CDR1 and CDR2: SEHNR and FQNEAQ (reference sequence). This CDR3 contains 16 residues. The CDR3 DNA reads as TGTGCCAGCAGCGGAGGACAGGGGGCTGGGTACACTGAAGCTTTCTTT. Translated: CASSGGQGAGYTEAFF.

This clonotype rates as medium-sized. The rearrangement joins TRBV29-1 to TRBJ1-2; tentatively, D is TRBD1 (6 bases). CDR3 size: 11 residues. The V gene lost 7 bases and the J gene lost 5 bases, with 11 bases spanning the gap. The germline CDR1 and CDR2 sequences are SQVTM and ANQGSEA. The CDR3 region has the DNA TGCAGCGGGGGGGCAGAATATGGCTACACCTTC. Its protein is CSGGAEYGYTF.

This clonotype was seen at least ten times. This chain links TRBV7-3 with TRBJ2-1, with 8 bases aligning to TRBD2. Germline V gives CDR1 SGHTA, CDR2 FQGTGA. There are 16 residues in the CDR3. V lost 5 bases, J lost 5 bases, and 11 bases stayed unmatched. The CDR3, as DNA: TGTGCCAGCAGCCCTACGTTAGCGGGAAGTCACAATGAGCAGTTCTTC. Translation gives CASSPTLAGSHNEQFF. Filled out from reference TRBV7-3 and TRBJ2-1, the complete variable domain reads GAGVSQTPSNKVTEKGKYVELRCDPISGHTALYWYRQSLGQGPEFLIYFQGTGAADDSGLPNDRFFAVRPEGSVSTLKIQRTERGDSAVYLCASSPTLAGSHNEQFFGPGTRLTVL.